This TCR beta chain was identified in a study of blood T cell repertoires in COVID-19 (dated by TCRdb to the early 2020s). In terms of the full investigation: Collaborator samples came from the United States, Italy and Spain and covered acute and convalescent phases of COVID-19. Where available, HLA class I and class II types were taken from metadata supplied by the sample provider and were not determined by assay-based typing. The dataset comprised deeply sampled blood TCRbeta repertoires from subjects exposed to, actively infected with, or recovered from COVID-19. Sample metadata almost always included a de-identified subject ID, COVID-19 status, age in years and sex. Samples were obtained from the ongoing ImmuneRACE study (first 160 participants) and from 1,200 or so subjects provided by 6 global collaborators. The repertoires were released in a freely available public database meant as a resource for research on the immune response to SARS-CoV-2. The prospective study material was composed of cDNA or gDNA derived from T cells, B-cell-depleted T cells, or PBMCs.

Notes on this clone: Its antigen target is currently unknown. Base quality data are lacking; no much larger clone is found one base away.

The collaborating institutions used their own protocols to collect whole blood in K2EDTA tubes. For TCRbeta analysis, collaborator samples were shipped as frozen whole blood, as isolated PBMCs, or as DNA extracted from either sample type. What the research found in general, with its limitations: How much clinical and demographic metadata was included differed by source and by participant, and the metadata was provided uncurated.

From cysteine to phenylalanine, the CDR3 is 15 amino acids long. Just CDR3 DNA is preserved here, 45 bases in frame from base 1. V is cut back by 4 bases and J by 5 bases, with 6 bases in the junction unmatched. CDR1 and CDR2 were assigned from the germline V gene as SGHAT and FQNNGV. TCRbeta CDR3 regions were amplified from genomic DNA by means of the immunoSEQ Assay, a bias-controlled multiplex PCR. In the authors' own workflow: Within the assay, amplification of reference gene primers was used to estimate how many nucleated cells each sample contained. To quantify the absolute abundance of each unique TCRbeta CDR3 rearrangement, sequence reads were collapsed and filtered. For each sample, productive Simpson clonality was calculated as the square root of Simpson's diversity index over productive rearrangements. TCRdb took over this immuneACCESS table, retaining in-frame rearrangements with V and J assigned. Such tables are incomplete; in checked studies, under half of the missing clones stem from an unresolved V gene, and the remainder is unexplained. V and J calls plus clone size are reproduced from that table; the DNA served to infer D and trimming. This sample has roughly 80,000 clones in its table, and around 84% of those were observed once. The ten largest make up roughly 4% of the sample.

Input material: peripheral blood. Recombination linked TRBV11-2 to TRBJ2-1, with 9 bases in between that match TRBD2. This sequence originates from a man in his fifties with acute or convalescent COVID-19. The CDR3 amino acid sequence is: CASSSTSGENNEQFF. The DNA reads TGTGCCAGCAGCTCGACTAGCGGCGAAAACAATGAGCAGTTCTTC. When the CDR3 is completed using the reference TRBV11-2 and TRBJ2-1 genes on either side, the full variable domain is EAGVAQSPRYKIIEKRQSVAFWCNPISGHATLYWYQQILGQGPKLLIQFQNNGVVDDSQLPKDRFSAERLKGVDSTLKIQPAKLEDSAVYLCASSSTSGENNEQFFGPGTRLTVL.